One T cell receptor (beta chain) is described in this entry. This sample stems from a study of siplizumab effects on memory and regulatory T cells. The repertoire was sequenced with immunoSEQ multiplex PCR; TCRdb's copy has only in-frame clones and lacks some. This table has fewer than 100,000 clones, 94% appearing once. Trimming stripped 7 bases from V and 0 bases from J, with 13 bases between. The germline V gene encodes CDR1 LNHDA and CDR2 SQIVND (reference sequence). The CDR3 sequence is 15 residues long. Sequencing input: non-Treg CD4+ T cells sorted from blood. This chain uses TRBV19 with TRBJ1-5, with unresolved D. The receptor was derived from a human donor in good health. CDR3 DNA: TGTGCCAGTAACTCGGGCCAATTTAGCAATCAGCCCCAGCATTTT. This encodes CASNSGQFSNQPQHF.